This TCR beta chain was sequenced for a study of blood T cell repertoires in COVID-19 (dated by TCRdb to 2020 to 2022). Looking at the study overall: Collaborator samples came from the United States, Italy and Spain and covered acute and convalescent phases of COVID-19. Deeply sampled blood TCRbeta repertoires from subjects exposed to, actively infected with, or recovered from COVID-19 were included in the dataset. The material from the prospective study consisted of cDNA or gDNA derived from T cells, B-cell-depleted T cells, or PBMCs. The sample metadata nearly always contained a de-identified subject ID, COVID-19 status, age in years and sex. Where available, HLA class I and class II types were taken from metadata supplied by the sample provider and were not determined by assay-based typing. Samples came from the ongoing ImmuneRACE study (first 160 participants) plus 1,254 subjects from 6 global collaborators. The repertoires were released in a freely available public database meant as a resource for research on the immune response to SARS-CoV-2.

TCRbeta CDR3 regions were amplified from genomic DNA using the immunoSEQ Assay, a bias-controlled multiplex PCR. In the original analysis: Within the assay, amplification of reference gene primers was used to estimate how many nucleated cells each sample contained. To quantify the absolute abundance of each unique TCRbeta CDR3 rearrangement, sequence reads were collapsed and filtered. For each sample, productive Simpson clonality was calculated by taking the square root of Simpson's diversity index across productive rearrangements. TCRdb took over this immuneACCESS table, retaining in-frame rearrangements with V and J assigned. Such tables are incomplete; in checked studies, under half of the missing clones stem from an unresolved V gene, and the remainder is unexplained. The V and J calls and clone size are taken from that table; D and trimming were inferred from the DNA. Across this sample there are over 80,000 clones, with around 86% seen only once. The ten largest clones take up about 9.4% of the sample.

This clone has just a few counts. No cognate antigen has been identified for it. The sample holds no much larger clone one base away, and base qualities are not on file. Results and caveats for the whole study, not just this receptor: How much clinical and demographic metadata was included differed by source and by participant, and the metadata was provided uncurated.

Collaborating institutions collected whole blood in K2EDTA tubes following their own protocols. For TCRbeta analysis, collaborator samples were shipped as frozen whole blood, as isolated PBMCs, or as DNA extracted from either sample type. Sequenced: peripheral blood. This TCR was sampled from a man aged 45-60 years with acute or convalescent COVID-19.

The DNA reads TGTGCCAGTAGTATGGGCAGGACTAACTATGGCTACACCTTC. Its translation reads: CASSMGRTNYGYTF. In this chain, TRBV19 is recombined with TRBJ1-2, with the D gene not confidently named. Trimming takes 3 bases from V and 0 bases from J, and the germline ends sit 8 bases apart. CDR1 is given as LNHDA and CDR2 as SQIVND, both from the germline V gene (reference sequence). From cysteine to phenylalanine, the CDR3 is 14 amino acids long. Here the CDR3 DNA is all that survives: 42 bases in frame from base 1.